This T cell receptor (beta chain) was recorded in a study of blood T cell repertoires in COVID-19. Across the study: Whether acute or convalescent, the COVID-19 samples came from the United States, Italy and Spain.

Profiled with immunoSEQ multiplex PCR; TCRdb holds only in-frame clones, not every one. The table shows roughly 140,000 clones, with roughly 89% occurring only once. V lost 6 bases to trimming and J lost 6 bases, with 9 bases between them. Germline V gives CDR1 MNHEY, CDR2 SVGAGI. The CDR3 loop spans 12 amino acids. Participants spanned ages about 18 to 100 years and resided in around 25 US areas. Participants had their cohort set by participant-reported clinical history. All exposed participants met a person with COVID-19 within 2 weeks before entering the study. Sequencing input: PBMCs or T cells enriched from blood (not recorded which). The chain has TRBV6-5 and TRBJ2-1; D call uncertain. The source of this sequence is a woman in her forties or fifties who had been exposed to COVID-19. For the CDR3, the DNA is TGTGCCAGCAGCGTGGGCGTCAATGAGCAGTTCTTC. Protein sequence: CASSVGVNEQFF.